Presented here are 17 T cell receptor beta chains from one specimen sequenced in a study of T cell responses to AZD1222 COVID-19 vaccine. Generated by immunoSEQ multiplex PCR, the TCRdb table keeps only in-frame clones and is missing some. The table records some 130,000 clones, approximately 90% of them present only once. Sequences were derived from peripheral blood, sampled 28 days after the second AZD1222 dose. These receptors came from an adult who received the AZD1222 COVID-19 vaccine.

The chain recombines TRBV5-1 with TRBJ1-1, with 11 nucleotides matching TRBD1. Trimming cost V 4 bases and J 4 bases; bases outside gene matches: 3. Germline V CDR1 and CDR2: SGHRS, YFSETQ. This CDR3 contains 14 residues. In DNA, the CDR3 is TGCGCCAGCAGCGCAGGGACAGGGGGCACTGAAGCTTTCTTT. It encodes CASSAGTGGTEAFF.

The CDR3: CASSFGDRNGYTF. The CDR3 DNA reads TGTGCCAGCAGCTTTGGGGACAGAAATGGCTACACCTTC. J is TRBJ1-2 and V is TRBV5-4, with 7 bases matching TRBD1. The V and J ends lost 2 bases and 6 bases, in that order; junction bases with no gene match: 4. Per the germline V gene, CDR1 is SGHNT and CDR2 is YYREEE (reference sequence). The CDR3 covers 13 residues.

J is TRBJ2-5 and V is TRBV6-6, with D possibly matching TRBD2 (6 bases). Germline V CDR1 and CDR2: MNHNY, SVGAGI (reference sequence). There are 14 residues in the CDR3. Trimming removed 7 bases at V and 3 bases at J, with 15 bases between. CDR3 region: CASINGGREETQYF. The DNA for the CDR3 is TGTGCCAGCATCAACGGGGGTCGTGAAGAGACCCAGTACTTC.

As regards this clone: Within the sample, other DNA sequences also encode this same CDR3. J is TRBJ1-1 and V is TRBV6-5; the D is unclear. The CDR3 extends over 14 amino acids. V dropped 3 bases and J dropped 1 base, with 9 bases sitting between them. Germline assignment: CDR1 MNHEY and CDR2 SVGAGI. The CDR3 nucleotides are TGTGCCAGCAGTTATGGTCAGAAGAACACTGAAGCTTTCTTT. It specifies CASSYGQKNTEAFF.

J is TRBJ1-2 and V is TRBV4-1; 8 positions agree with TRBD1. This CDR3 contains 15 residues. J lost 7 bases, V lost 0 bases, and 7 bases had no gene match. In germline, CDR1 is MGHRA, CDR2 YSYEKL. CDR3 coding DNA: TGCGCCAGCAGCCAAGATCCAGGGGGCTCGCTTGGCTACACCTTC. This codes for CASSQDPGGSLGYTF.

The chain joins TRBV5-4 to TRBJ2-7; unclear D gene. The length of the CDR3 is 14 residues. Germline V lookup: CDR1 SGHNT, CDR2 YYREEE (reference sequence). Trimming shortened V by 8 bases and J by 1 base, and 16 bases separated the two germline ends. The CDR3 loop reads CASRIFGLSYEQYF. CDR3 in DNA: TGTGCCAGTCGCATCTTTGGTCTATCCTACGAGCAGTACTTC.

The V call is TRBV13, the J call TRBJ1-6, with unresolved D. Per the germline V gene, CDR1 is PRHDT and CDR2 is FYEKMQ (reference sequence). V was clipped by 0 bases and J by 4 bases, with 4 bases between them. CDR3 size: 14 residues. The CDR3 reads CASSLGGYNSPLHF. The CDR3 region has the DNA TGTGCCAGCAGCTTAGGCGGGTATAATTCACCCCTCCACTTT.

The CDR3 sequence is CASSVGPGADYGYTF. The CDR3 DNA is TGTGCCAGCAGCGTAGGGCCAGGTGCTGACTATGGCTACACCTTC. The genes are TRBV9 and TRBJ1-2; D call uncertain. In germline, CDR1 is SGDLS, CDR2 YYNGEE. V lost 0 bases and J lost 3, with 12 bases in between. CDR3 size: 15 residues.

The J gene is TRBJ2-1, the V gene TRBV7-6, with TRBD1 matching over 8 bases. This CDR3 has 15 amino acids. After removal of 2 bases from V and 8 bases from J, the junction contained 8 bases not matched to a gene. Germline V CDR1 and CDR2: SGHVS, FNYEAQ. The DNA of the CDR3 is TGTGCCAGCAGCTTACGGAGTCAGGGGGCTTATGAGCAGTTCTTC. It yields the protein CASSLRSQGAYEQFF.

V and J are TRBV24-1 and TRBJ2-1; possible D gene TRBD2, 5 bases. V was pared by 4 bases and J by 8 bases, with 14 bases between. Germline values: CDR1 KGHDR, CDR2 SFDVKD. This CDR3 spans 14 amino acids. CDR3: CATSDGERVDEQFF. DNA for the CDR3: TGTGCCACCAGTGACGGGGAGAGGGTGGATGAGCAGTTCTTC.

The CDR3 DNA follows: TGTGCCAGCAGTTATGGGGGCAATGAGCAGTTCTTC. As protein: CASSYGGNEQFF. V and J are TRBV12-3 or TRBV12-4 and TRBJ2-1, with D perhaps being TRBD1 or TRBD2 (5 bases each). Trimming took 4 bases from V and 6 from J, leaving 7 bases between them. The CDR3 contains 12 residues.

This clone was seen a handful of times. The chain has TRBV28 and TRBJ1-6; 8 bases are shared with TRBD1. The CDR3 has 14 residues. V shed 4 bases and J 10 bases; nucleotides not matched to a gene: 6. Germline V gene data show CDR1 as MDHEN and CDR2 as SYDVKM. CDR3 sequence (DNA): TGTGCCAGCAGTTCCGGACAGGGAGAGTCACCCCTCCACTTT. Translation gives CASSSGQGESPLHF.

This clone was detected only a few times. The chain has TRBV5-5 and TRBJ2-2; 10 bases match TRBD2. V lost 0 bases and J lost 2; bases outside the gene matches: 13. CDR3 size: 20 residues. Per germline, CDR1 SGHKS and CDR2 YYEKEE (reference sequence). In DNA, the CDR3 is TGTGCCAGCAGCTTGGTGTTGGCTAGCGGGAGAGTAGGAAACACCGGGGAGCTGTTTTTT. It codes for CASSLVLASGRVGNTGELFF.

As DNA, the CDR3 is TGTGCCAGCAGTTTATATAATGAGCAGTTCTTC. This codes for CASSLYNEQFF. V is TRBV27 and J is TRBJ2-1; no clear D gene. Germline V gene sequence: CDR1 MNHEY, CDR2 SMNVEV (reference sequence). The V end lost 1 base, the J end lost 7 bases, and 2 bases lay between the germline ends. The CDR3 is 11 residues long.

This sequence joins TRBV4-1 and TRBJ2-7; 13 bases align to TRBD2. This CDR3 region has 18 residues. V trimming: 1 base; J trimming: 5 bases; junction bases outside the gene matches: 11. Germline CDR1 and CDR2: MGHRA and YSYEKL. DNA of the CDR3: TGCGCCAGCAGCCAAGCACTAGCGGGAGGGCCGAGTCAGAACGAGCAGTACTTC. Protein sequence: CASSQALAGGPSQNEQYF.

The chain combines TRBV19 with TRBJ1-5; 7 nucleotides agree with TRBD1. The CDR3 consists of 14 residues. J gave up 3 bases and V 8 bases, and 7 bases lay outside the gene matches. Germline V CDR1 and CDR2: LNHDA, SQIVND (reference sequence). The DNA of the CDR3 is TGTGCCAGTGACGACAGGGAGAACAATCAGCCCCAGCATTTT. Encoded protein: CASDDRENNQPQHF.

This clone has just a few counts. The V and J genes are TRBV2 and TRBJ2-1, with D perhaps TRBD2 (6 bases). V was clipped by 6 bases and J by 0 bases, with 9 bases between them. This CDR3 is built from 14 residues. Germline-derived CDR1 and CDR2 are SNHLY and FYNNEI. The CDR3 DNA is TGTGCCAGCAGCTCGGACTACTCCTACAATGAGCAGTTCTTC. Translating it yields CASSSDYSYNEQFF.